Detailed here is one TCR beta chain. The sample is drawn from a study of shared clonotypes between healthy human individuals. The assay was immunoSEQ multiplex PCR, and TCRdb's table has in-frame clones only and misses some. The data show roughly 2 million clones, with 90% to 96% seen just once and approximately 0.13% held by the top ten. V lost 2 bases and J 7 bases, leaving 12 bases between the germline ends. Germline-derived CDR1 and CDR2 are MNHEY and SVGAGI. The CDR3 is 13 residues long. Sequences were obtained from naive CD4+ T cells sorted from blood. Subset: CD45RA+ positively selected. The sequence derives from a young man in good health. This chain uses TRBV6-5 with TRBJ2-7; TRBD2 is a possible D gene (6 bases). Here the CDR3 DNA reads TGTGCCAGCAGTTACACCGGGACTGGGGAGCAGTACTTC. Its protein product is CASSYTGTGEQYF.